A selection of T cell receptor beta chains follows, all from one sample in a study of blood T cells in healthy people across ages. In TCRdb, the 5' RACE reads were re-called with MiXCR into one record per CDR3 protein. The sample records approximately 880,000 distinct CDR3 sequences, about 48% being singletons. Sequenced material: blood. These TCRs come from a man younger than 40 in good health. CDR3s include the opening cysteine and the closing phenylalanine or tryptophan. The D gene is left open where the match is weak. Clone size appears in some rows only: once, few, many, or a class for an expanded clone.

>NA|16|TRBD1|TRBJ2-3|TRBV7-9
CASSTQGALSTDTQYF
TGTGCCAGCAGCACACAGGGGGCGCTTAGCACAGATACGCAGTATTTT
>NA|16|NA|TRBJ1-4|TRBV5-1
CASSLEGGLSNEKLFF
TGCGCCAGCAGCTTGGAGGGGGGGCTGTCTAATGAAAAACTGTTTTTT
>many|13|NA|TRBJ2-7|TRBV12-3/TRBV12-4
CASSLGAYDEQYF
TGTGCCAGCAGTTTGGGGGCCTACGACGAGCAGTACTTC
>few|15|TRBD1|TRBJ2-5|TRBV9
CASSVGTGDWETQYF
TGTGCCAGCAGCGTAGGGACAGGCGACTGGGAGACCCAGTACTTC
>NA|15|TRBD1|TRBJ2-3|TRBV12-3/TRBV12-4
CASRLDRARADTQYF
TGTGCCAGCAGACTTGACAGGGCCCGTGCAGATACGCAGTATTTT
>NA|18|NA|TRBJ2-6|TRBV6-2/TRBV6-3
CASSYVLGEVSGANVLTF
TGCGCCAGCAGTTACGTGTTAGGGGAGGTTTCTGGGGCCAACGTCCTGACTTTC
>few|18|NA|TRBJ2-1|TRBV7-2
CASSSLDRGTRIRNEQFF
TGTGCCAGCAGCTCCCTAGATCGGGGTACACGGATAAGGAATGAGCAGTTCTTC
>few|15|NA|TRBJ1-1|TRBV20-1
CSARDLEYTNTEAFF
TGCAGTGCTAGAGATTTGGAGTATACGAACACTGAAGCTTTCTTT
>NA|14|NA|TRBJ1-2|TRBV6-6
CASSYSAGPYGYTF
TGTGCCAGCAGTTACTCAGCAGGTCCCTATGGCTACACCTTC
>NA|15|NA|TRBJ2-3|TRBV14
CASSQKFSVADTQYF
TGTGCCAGCAGCCAAAAATTTAGCGTCGCTGATACGCAGTATTTT
>NA|12|NA|TRBJ2-7|TRBV29-1
CSVEEVNYEQYF
TGCAGCGTTGAGGAGGTGAACTACGAGCAGTACTTC
>few|16|TRBD2|TRBJ2-5|TRBV11-2
CASSPSGGAARETQYF
TGTGCCAGCAGCCCAAGCGGGGGGGCCGCTCGAGAGACCCAGTACTTC
>few|13|NA|TRBJ1-3|TRBV7-3
CASSPDSGNTIYF
TGTGCCAGCAGCCCTGACTCTGGAAACACCATATATTTT
>NA|17|TRBD1|TRBJ2-5|TRBV7-2
CASSLVGTGGPWETQYF
TGTGCCAGCAGCTTAGTAGGGACAGGGGGTCCTTGGGAGACCCAGTACTTC
>NA|13|NA|TRBJ2-3|TRBV12-3/TRBV12-4
CTSRPSLTDTQYF
TGTACCAGCAGACCTAGTTTGACAGATACGCAGTATTTT
>few|16|NA|TRBJ1-6|TRBV6-5
CASSYVWTDHNSPLHF
TGTGCCAGCAGTTACGTCTGGACAGACCATAATTCACCCCTCCACTTT
>NA|12|NA|TRBJ1-2|TRBV6-1
CASSEGGAGYTF
TGTGCCAGCAGTGAAGGAGGGGCCGGCTACACCTTC
>NA|15|TRBD1|TRBJ1-1|TRBV7-2
CASSSDRGRRAEAFF
TGTGCCAGCAGCTCGGACAGGGGCAGGAGAGCTGAGGCTTTCTTT
>many|14|TRBD1|TRBJ2-3|TRBV5-1
CASSLGQATDTQYF
TGTGCCAGCAGCTTAGGACAGGCCACAGATACGCAGTATTTT
>NA|18|NA|TRBJ2-1|TRBV5-1
CASSLGEVLIRSYNEQFF
TGCGCCAGCAGCTTGGGAGAGGTCTTAATACGCTCCTACAATGAGCAGTTCTTC
>NA|15|TRBD2|TRBJ2-2|TRBV28
CASNSGGLNTGELFF
TGTGCCAGCAATAGCGGGGGCCTGAACACCGGGGAGCTGTTTTTT
>few|14|NA|TRBJ1-5|TRBV10-3
CAISESLGVQPQHF
TGTGCCATCAGTGAGTCGCTGGGTGTACAGCCCCAGCATTTT
>few|12|NA|TRBJ2-5|TRBV11-2
CASSLRVGEQYF
TGTGCCAGCAGCTTGAGGGTTGGGGAGCAGTACTTC